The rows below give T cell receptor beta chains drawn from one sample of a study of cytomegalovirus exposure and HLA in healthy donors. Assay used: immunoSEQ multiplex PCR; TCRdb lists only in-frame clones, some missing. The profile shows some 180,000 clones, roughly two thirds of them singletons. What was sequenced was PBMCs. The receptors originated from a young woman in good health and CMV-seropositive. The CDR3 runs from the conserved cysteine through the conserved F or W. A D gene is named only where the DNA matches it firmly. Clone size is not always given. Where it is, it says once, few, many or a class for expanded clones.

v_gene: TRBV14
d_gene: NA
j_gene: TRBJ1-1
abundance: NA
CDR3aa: CASSLWEGRTEAFF
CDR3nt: TGTGCCAGCAGCCTCTGGGAGGGTAGGACTGAAGCTTTCTTT

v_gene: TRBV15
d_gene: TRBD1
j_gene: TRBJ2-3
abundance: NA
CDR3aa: CATSRDPGTGVGTDTQYF
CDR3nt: TGTGCCACCAGCAGAGATCCCGGGACAGGGGTCGGCACAGATACGCAGTATTTT

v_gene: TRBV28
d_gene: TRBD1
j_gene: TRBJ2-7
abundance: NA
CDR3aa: CASSLSQGFAEQYF
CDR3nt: TGTGCCAGCAGTTTATCACAGGGGTTCGCCGAGCAGTACTTC

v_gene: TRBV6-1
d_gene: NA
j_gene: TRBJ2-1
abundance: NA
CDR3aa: CASNIQVSSYNEQFF
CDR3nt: TGTGCCAGCAATATACAGGTTAGCTCCTACAATGAGCAGTTCTTC

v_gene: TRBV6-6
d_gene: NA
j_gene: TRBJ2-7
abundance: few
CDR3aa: CASMGLADEQYF
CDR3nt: TGTGCCAGCATGGGGCTCGCCGACGAGCAGTACTTC

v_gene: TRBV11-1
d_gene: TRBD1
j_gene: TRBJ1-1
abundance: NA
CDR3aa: CASSATGTEAFF
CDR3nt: TGTGCCAGCAGCGCGACAGGGACTGAAGCTTTCTTT

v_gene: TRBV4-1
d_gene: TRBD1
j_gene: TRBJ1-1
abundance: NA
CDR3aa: CASTSVRDSREAFF
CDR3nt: TGCGCCAGCACTTCTGTACGGGACAGCCGTGAAGCTTTCTTT

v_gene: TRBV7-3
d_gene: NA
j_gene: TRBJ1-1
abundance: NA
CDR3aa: CASSSQGSRTEAFF
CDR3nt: TGTGCCAGCAGCTCTCAGGGTAGCCGCACTGAAGCTTTCTTT

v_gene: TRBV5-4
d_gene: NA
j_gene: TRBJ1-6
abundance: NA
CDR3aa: CASSSSKGTNDSPLHF
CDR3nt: TGTGCCAGCAGCTCATCGAAGGGGACAAATGATTCACCCCTCCACTTT

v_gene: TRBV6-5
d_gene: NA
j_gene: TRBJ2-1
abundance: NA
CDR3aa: CASSYSGEQFF
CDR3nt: TGTGCCAGCAGTTACTCCGGTGAGCAGTTCTTC

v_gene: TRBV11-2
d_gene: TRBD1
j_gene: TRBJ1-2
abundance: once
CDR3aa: CASSSRGGHGYTF
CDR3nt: TGTGCCAGCAGTTCCCGAGGGGGCCATGGCTACACCTTC

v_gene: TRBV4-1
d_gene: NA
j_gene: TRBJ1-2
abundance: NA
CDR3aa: CASSQDRAGISVGYTF
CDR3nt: TGCGCCAGCAGCCAAGATCGTGCGGGAATTTCAGTTGGCTACACCTTC

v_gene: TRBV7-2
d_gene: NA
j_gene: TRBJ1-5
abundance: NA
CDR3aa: CASSLATRASNSNQPQHF
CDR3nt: TGTGCCAGCAGCTTAGCGACCAGAGCGTCTAATAGCAATCAGCCCCAGCATTTT

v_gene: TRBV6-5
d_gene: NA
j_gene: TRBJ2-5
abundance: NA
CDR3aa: CASSPGWEYQETQYF
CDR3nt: TGTGCCAGCAGCCCCGGGTGGGAGTACCAAGAGACCCAGTACTTC

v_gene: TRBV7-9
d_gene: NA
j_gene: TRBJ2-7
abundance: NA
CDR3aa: CASSSVYEQYF
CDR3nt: TGTGCCAGCAGCTCAGTATACGAGCAGTACTTC

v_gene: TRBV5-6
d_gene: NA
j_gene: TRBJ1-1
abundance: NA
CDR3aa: CASSLGGVEAFF
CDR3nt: TGTGCCAGCAGCTTGGGGGGGGTTGAAGCTTTCTTT